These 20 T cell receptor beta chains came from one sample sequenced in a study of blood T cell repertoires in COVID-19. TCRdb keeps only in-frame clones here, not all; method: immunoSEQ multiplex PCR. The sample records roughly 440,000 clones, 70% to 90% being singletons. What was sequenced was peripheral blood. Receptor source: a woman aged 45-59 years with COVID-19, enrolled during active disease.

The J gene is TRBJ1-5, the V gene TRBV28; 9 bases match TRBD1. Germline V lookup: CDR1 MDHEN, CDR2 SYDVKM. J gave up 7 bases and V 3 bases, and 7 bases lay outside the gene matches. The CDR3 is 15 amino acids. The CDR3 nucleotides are TGTGCCAGCAGTTTGCCGGGACAGGGAGGCCAGCCCCAGCATTTT. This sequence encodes CASSLPGQGGQPQHF. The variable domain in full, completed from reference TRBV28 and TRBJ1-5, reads DVKVTQSSRYLVKRTGEKVFLECVQDMDHENMFWYRQDPGLGLRLIYFSYDVKMKEKGDIPEGYSVSREKKERFSLILESASTNQTSMYLCASSLPGQGGQPQHFGDGTRLSIL.

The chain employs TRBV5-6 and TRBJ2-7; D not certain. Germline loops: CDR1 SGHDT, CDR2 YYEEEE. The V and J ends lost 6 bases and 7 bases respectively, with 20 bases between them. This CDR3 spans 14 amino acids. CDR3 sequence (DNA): TGTGCCAGCACCCTTGGCTCCCCTTCGGGTGAGCAGTACTTC. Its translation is CASTLGSPSGEQYF.

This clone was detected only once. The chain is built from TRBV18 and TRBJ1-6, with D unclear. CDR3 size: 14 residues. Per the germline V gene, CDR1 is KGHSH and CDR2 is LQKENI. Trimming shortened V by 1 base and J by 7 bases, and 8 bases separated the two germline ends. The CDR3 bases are TGTGCCAGCTCACCACAGGGAGTCAATTCACCCCTCCACTTT. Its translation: CASSPQGVNSPLHF.

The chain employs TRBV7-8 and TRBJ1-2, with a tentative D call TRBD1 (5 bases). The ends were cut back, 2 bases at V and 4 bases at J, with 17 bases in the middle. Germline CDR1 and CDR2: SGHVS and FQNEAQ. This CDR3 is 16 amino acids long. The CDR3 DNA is TGTGCCAGCAGCTTATTGGGTGGGGCGTTACCCTATGGCTACACCTTC. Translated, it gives CASSLLGGALPYGYTF.

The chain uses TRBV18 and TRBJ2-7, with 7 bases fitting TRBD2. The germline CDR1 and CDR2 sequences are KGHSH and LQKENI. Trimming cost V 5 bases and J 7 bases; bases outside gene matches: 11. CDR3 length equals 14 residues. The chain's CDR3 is CASSIRGTREEQYF. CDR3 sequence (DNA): TGTGCCAGCTCAATACGCGGGACGCGGGAGGAGCAGTACTTC.

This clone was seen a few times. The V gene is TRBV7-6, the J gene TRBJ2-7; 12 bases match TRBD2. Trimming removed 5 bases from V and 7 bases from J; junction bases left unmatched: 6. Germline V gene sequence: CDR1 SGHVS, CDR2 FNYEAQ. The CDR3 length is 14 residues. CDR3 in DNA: TGTGCCAGCAGCCTTCTAGCGGGGGGGAGGGAGCAGTACTTC. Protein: CASSLLAGGREQYF.

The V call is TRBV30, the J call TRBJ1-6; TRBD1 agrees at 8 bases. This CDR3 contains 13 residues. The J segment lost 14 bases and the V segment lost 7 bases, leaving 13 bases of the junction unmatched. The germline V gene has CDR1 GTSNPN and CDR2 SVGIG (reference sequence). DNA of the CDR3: TGTGCCTTGGACCTTGGACAGGGCGGGACCCTCCACTTT. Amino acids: CALDLGQGGTLHF.

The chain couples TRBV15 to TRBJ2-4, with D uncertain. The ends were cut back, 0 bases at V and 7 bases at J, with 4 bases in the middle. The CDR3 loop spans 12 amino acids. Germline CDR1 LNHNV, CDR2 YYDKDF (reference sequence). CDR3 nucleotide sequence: TGTGCCACCAGCAGAGACCATAACATTCAGTACTTC. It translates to CATSRDHNIQYF.

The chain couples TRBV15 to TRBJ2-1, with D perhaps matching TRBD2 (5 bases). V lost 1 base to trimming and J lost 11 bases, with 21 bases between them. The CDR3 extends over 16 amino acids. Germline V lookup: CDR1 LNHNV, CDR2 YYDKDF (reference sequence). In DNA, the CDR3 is TGTGCCACCAGCAGAGCTTCTAGCATCCCTGTTGAGAAGCAGTTCTTC. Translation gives CATSRASSIPVEKQFF.

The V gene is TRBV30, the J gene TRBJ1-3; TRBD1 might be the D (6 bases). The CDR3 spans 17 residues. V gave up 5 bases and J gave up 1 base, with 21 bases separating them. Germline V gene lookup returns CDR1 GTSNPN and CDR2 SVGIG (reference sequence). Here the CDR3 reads CAWGGEGHQPSGNTIYF. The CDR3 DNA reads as TGTGCCTGGGGGGGCGAGGGACACCAACCTTCTGGAAACACCATATATTTT.

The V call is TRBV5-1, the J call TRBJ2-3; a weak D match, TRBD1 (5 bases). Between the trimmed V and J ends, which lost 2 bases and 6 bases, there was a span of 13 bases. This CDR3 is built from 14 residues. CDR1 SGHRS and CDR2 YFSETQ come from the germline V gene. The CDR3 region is CASSFSLQGDTQYF. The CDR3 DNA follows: TGCGCCAGCAGCTTCTCTCTCCAGGGCGATACGCAGTATTTT. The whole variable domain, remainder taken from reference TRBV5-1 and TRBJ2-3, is KAGVTQTPRYLIKTRGQQVTLSCSPISGHRSVSWYQQTPGQGLQFLFEYFSETQRNKGNFPGRFSGRQFSNSRSEMNVSTLELGDSALYLCASSFSLQGDTQYFGPGTRLTVL.

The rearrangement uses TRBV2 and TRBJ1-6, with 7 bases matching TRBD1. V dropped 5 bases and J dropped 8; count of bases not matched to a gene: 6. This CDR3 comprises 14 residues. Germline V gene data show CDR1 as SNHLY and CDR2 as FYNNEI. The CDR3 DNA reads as TGTGCCAGCAGTTCACAGGGGACATATTCACCCCTCCACTTT. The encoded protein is CASSSQGTYSPLHF.

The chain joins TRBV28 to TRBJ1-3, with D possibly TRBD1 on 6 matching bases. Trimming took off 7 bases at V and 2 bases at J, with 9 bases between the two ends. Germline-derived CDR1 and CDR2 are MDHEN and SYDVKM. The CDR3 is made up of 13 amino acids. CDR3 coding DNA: TGTGCCAGCAACACAGGGCCTGGAAACACCATATATTTT. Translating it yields CASNTGPGNTIYF. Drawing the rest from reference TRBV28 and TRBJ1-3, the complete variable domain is DVKVTQSSRYLVKRTGEKVFLECVQDMDHENMFWYRQDPGLGLRLIYFSYDVKMKEKGDIPEGYSVSREKKERFSLILESASTNQTSMYLCASNTGPGNTIYFGEGSWLTVV.

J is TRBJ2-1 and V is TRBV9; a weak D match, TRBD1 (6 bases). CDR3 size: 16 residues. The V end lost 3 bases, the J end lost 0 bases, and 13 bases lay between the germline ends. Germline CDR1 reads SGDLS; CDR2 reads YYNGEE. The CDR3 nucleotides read TGTGCCAGCAGCGGGGGCAGGGGTCTCTCCTACAATGAGCAGTTCTTC. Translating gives CASSGGRGLSYNEQFF.

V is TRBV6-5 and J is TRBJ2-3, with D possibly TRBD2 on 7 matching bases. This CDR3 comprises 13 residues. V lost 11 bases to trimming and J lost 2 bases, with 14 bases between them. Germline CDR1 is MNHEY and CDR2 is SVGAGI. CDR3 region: CAGEGGDTDTQYF. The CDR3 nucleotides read TGTGCCGGGGAGGGGGGCGACACAGATACGCAGTATTTT.

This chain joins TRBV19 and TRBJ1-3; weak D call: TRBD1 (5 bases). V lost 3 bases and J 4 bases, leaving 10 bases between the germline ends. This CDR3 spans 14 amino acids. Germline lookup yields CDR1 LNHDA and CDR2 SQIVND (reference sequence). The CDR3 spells CASSMDGGGNTIYF. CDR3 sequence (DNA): TGTGCCAGTAGTATGGACGGGGGGGGAAACACCATATATTTT.

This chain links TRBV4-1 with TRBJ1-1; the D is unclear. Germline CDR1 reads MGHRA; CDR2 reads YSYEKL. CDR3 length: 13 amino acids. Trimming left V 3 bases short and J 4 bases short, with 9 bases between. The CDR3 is CASSQTNPTEAFF. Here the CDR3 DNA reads TGCGCCAGCAGCCAGACAAACCCCACTGAAGCTTTCTTT.

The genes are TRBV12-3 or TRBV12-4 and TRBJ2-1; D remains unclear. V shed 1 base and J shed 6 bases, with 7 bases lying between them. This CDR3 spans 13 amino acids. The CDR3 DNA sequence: TGTGCCAGCAGTTTAGGACTGGTCAATGAGCAGTTCTTC. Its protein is CASSLGLVNEQFF.

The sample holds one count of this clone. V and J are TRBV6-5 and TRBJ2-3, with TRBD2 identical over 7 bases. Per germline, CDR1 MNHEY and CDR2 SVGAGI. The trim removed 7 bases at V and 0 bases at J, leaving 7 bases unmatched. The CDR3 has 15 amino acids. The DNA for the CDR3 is TGTGCCAGCAAGTTTGCGGGGGAGAGCACAGATACGCAGTATTTT. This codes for CASKFAGESTDTQYF.

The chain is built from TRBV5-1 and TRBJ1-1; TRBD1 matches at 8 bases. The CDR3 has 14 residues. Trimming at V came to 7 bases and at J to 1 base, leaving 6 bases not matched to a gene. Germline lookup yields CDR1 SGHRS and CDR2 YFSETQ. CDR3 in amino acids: CASGPGQENTEAFF. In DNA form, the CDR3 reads TGCGCCAGCGGCCCGGGACAGGAGAACACTGAAGCTTTCTTT.